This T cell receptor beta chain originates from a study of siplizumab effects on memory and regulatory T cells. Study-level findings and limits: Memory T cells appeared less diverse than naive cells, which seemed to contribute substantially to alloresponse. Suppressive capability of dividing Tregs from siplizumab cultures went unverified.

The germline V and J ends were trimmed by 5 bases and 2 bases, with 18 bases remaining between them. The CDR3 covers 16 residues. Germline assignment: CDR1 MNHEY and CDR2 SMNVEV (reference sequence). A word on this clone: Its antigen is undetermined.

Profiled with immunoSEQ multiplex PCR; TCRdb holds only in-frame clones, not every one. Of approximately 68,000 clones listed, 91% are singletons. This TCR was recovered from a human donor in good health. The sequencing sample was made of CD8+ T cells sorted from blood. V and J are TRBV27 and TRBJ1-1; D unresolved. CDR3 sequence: CASSPLFGGSNTEAFF. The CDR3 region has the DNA TGTGCCAGCAGTCCCCTTTTTGGAGGGAGTAACACTGAAGCTTTCTTT.